The 30 T cell receptor beta chains below were found in one sample sequenced in a study of T cells in women clearing cervical HPV infection. Here immunoSEQ multiplex PCR was the method, and the copy in TCRdb shows in-frame clones only, minus some. Its table records tens of thousands of clones. Sequencing was done on a sample of blood buffy coat. Every receptor here comes from a woman aged 18-69 years with a cervical HPV16 infection that either progressed to CIN3+ or cleared (not recorded which).

Regarding this clone: The CDR3 end lies 3 residues beyond the end of the read and is filled in from the germline J gene. The chain recombines TRBV18 with TRBJ1-5; tentative D call: TRBD1 (5 bases). Trimming removed 0 bases at V and 4 bases at J, with 10 bases between. The CDR3 totals 15 residues. CDR1 is KGHSH and CDR2 is LQKENI in the germline V gene. This CDR3 is CASSPPGRGNQPQHF. The covered CDR3 bases are TGTGCCAGCTCACCACCGGGACGGGGGAATCAGCCC.

As to this clone: Read data end 3 residues before the CDR3 end; the end is taken from the germline J gene. The rearrangement uses TRBV7-2 and TRBJ2-7; no definite D call. V was cut by 4 bases and J by 3 bases, with 13 bases left in between. The CDR3 has 14 amino acids. Germline V CDR1 and CDR2: SGHTA, FQGNSA. The DNA read from the CDR3 is TGTGCCAGCAGCTCAGGAATAGGGTACTACGAG. As protein: CASSSGIGYYE. The whole CDR3 reads CASSSGIGYYEQYF. Together with reference TRBV7-2 and TRBJ2-7, the CDR3 gives the full variable domain: GAGVSQSPSNKVTEKGKDVELRCDPISGHTALYWYRQSLGQGLEFLIYFQGNSAPDKSGLPSDRFSAERTGGSVSTLTIQRTQQEDSAVYLCASSSGIGYYEQYFGPGTRLTVT.

A note on this clone: From the germline J gene comes the end of the CDR3, since the read stops 3 residues before it. The chain recombines TRBV18 with TRBJ1-2, with unresolved D. CDR3 length: 12 residues. Per germline, CDR1 KGHSH and CDR2 LQKENI. CDR3 bases read: TGTGCCAGCTCACCTCGGGGAGGCGAC. This sequence encodes CASSPRGGD. The entire CDR3 reads CASSPRGGDYTF. Full variable domain (rest looked up from reference TRBV18 and TRBJ1-2): NAGVMQNPRHLVRRRGQEARLRCSPMKGHSHVYWYRQLPEEGLKFMVYLQKENIIDESGMPKERFSAEFPKEGPSILRIQQVVRGDSAAYFCASSPRGGDYTFGSGTRLTVV.

Concerning this clone: The read ends 3 residues before the CDR3 terminus; that terminus is restored from the germline J gene. The chain links TRBV6-2 or TRBV6-3 to TRBJ2-3, with 9 bases matching TRBD1. Germline CDR1 MNHEY, CDR2 SVGEGT. J gave up 7 bases and V 6 bases, and 8 bases lay outside the gene matches. This CDR3 region has 14 residues. This chain's CDR3 is CASSPGTGRNTQYF. Partial CDR3 DNA: TGTGCCAGCAGCCCCGGGACAGGGAGGAATACG.

In the case of this clone: The read gets to within 3 residues of the CDR3 end, and the germline J gene fills in the rest. The chain recombines TRBV5-8 with TRBJ1-2; 7 nucleotides align to TRBD1. The CDR3 totals 14 residues. Germline-derived CDR1 and CDR2 are SGHTS and YDEGEE. V shed 1 base, J shed 5 bases, and the junction held 5 bases outside the gene matches. CDR3 in amino acids: CASSLTGALYGYTF. The sequenced part of the CDR3 DNA is TGTGCCAGCAGCTTGACAGGGGCGTTATATGGC.

Notes on this clone: The sequence runs out 3 residues before the end of the CDR3; the remainder is reconstructed from the germline J gene. This chain joins TRBV29-1 and TRBJ2-7; perhaps TRBD1 as D (6 bases). Trimming left V 8 bases short and J 1 base short, with 15 bases between. Germline CDR1 is SQVTM and CDR2 is ANQGSEA. CDR3 length: 13 residues. CDR3 sequence: CSSTDSISYEQYF. Incomplete CDR3 DNA: TGCAGCAGTACGGACAGCATATCCTACGAG.

The part of the CDR3 DNA that was read is TGTGCCAGCAGTGCTAGGGGCAGGGGAGGAAATGAG. Translation gives CASSARGRGGNE. The CDR3 as a whole reads CASSARGRGGNEQFF. This rearrangement joins TRBV2 to TRBJ2-1; tentatively, D is TRBD1 or TRBD2 (6 bases each). The CDR3 extends 3 residues past the end of the read, so its final part is completed from the germline J gene. Germline CDR1 and CDR2: SNHLY and FYNNEI. The ends were cut back, 4 bases at V and 7 bases at J, with 17 bases in the middle. The length of the CDR3 is 15 residues.

CDR3 sequence: CASSQTRYNDYTF. The CDR3 bases that were read are TGTGCCAGCTCCCAGACTAGATACAATGAC. This chain joins TRBV18 and TRBJ1-2; no reliable D call. The CDR3 goes on 3 residues after the read ends, and that part is filled in from the germline J gene. Germline-derived CDR1 and CDR2 are KGHSH and LQKENI. The CDR3 has 13 residues.

Comment on this clone: Read data end 3 residues before the CDR3 end; the end is taken from the germline J gene. V is TRBV10-2 and J is TRBJ1-1; 9 bases line up with TRBD1. The V gene's germline CDR1 is WSHSY and CDR2 SAAADI. V lost 4 bases, J lost 1 base, and 7 bases stayed unmatched. This CDR3 has 16 amino acids. Incomplete CDR3 DNA: TGCGCCAGCAGTGTAAGGGGACAGGGAGGGAACACTGAA. This encodes CASSVRGQGGNTE. The full-length CDR3 reads as CASSVRGQGGNTEAFF.

Comments on this clone: The missing CDR3 end, 3 residues past where the read stops, is filled in from the germline J gene. This sequence joins TRBV2 and TRBJ1-1; TRBD1 is a possible D gene (6 bases). Trimming cost V 6 bases and J 5 bases, with 19 bases left between them. The CDR3 is 15 amino acids. Looked up from germline, CDR1 is SNHLY and CDR2 is FYNNEI. The sequenced CDR3 bases are TGTGCCAGCAGACGCTCAGCACAACAGGGTACTGAA. Protein sequence: CASRRSAQQGTE. The full CDR3 protein is CASRRSAQQGTEAFF.

As regards this clone: From the germline J gene comes the end of the CDR3, since the read stops 3 residues before it. The chain joins TRBV18 to TRBJ2-3; 11 nucleotides match TRBD2. CDR1 is KGHSH, CDR2 LQKENI, per germline. The CDR3 loop spans 18 amino acids. The sequenced CDR3 bases are TGTGCCAGCTCACCCGGGACTAGCGGAGACTTCGACCAAGAGACG. This codes for CASSPGTSGDFDQET. The whole CDR3 region reads CASSPGTSGDFDQETQYF.

Points on this clone: The sequenced fragment ends 3 residues before the CDR3 boundary, so the rest is inferred from the germline J gene. V usage is TRBV7-9 and J usage is TRBJ2-3; 11 bases agree with TRBD1. The CDR3 is made up of 15 amino acids. Germline V gene lookup returns CDR1 SEHNR and CDR2 FQNEAQ (reference sequence). The CDR3 here is CASSSGQGAGQPQYF. Incomplete CDR3 DNA: TGTGCCAGCAGCTCCGGACAGGGGGCGGGTCAGCCG.

Worth noting for this clone: One end of the junction does not line up with germline, which may come from a read error. The read gets to within 3 residues of the CDR3 end, and the germline J gene fills in the rest. Distinct nucleotide sequences in the sample also encode this CDR3. The chain recombines TRBV19 with TRBJ1-3; 8 nucleotides match TRBD1. CDR1 is LNHDA, CDR2 SQIVND, per germline (reference sequence). This CDR3 is built from 16 residues. Incomplete CDR3 DNA: TGTGCCAGTAGTATAGGTGTGACAGGGGCGAGAAACACG. It codes for CASSIGVTGARNT. The full CDR3 sequence reads CASSIGVTGARNTIYF.

Details on this clone: The CDR3 end falls 3 residues outside the read, so it is completed with the germline J gene. The chain couples TRBV18 to TRBJ2-7; D is possibly TRBD2 (6 bases). CDR1 and CDR2 (germline): KGHSH, LQKENI. The CDR3 extends over 12 amino acids. V lost 3 bases and J lost 6, with 9 bases in between. CDR3 protein: CASSPRGGEQYF. The sequenced part of the CDR3 DNA is TGTGCCAGCTCACCTCGGGGAGGCGAG.

Details on this clone: Read data end 3 residues before the CDR3 end; the end is taken from the germline J gene. The rearrangement uses TRBV5-3 and TRBJ1-5; tentatively, D is TRBD1 (6 bases). TRBV5-3 is filed as an ORF, its function uncertain. This CDR3 spans 14 amino acids. V was shortened by 5 bases and J by 2 bases, with 11 bases between the two germline ends. The DNA read from the CDR3 is TGTGCCAGAAGTTCCCGACAGGGCAATCAGCCC. Protein sequence: CARSSRQGNQP. The full-length CDR3 reads as CARSSRQGNQPQHF.

The part of the CDR3 DNA that was read is TGTGCCTGGAATAAGGGACTCCAAGAGACC. It specifies CAWNKGLQET. From start to end, the CDR3 is CAWNKGLQETQYF. J is TRBJ2-5 and V is TRBV30; the D gene is possibly TRBD2 (6 bases). The read gets to within 3 residues of the CDR3 end, and the germline J gene fills in the rest. The CDR3 consists of 13 residues. Germline values: CDR1 GTSNPN, CDR2 SVGIG (reference sequence). With 4 bases removed from V and 1 base from J, the gap between germline ends came to 10 bases.

Of note for this clone: The CDR3 is cut off 3 residues early in the read; its end comes from the germline J gene. The chain is built from TRBV5-1 and TRBJ2-1, with TRBD1 matching over 8 bases. Losses at the gene ends were 2 bases for V and 4 bases for J; bases not matched to a gene: 5. Germline-derived CDR1 and CDR2 are SGHRS and YFSETQ. CDR3 length equals 15 residues. The CDR3 sequence: CASSFYTGGYNEQFF. The sequenced part of the CDR3 DNA is TGCGCCAGCAGCTTCTATACAGGGGGATACAATGAG.

Turning to this clone: The sequence runs out 3 residues before the end of the CDR3; the remainder is reconstructed from the germline J gene. The genes are TRBV5-6 and TRBJ1-5; maybe TRBD1 (6 bases). This CDR3 has 14 residues. The V gene's germline CDR1 is SGHDT and CDR2 YYEEEE. V gave up 7 bases and J gave up 7 bases, with 18 bases separating them. The CDR3 loop is CASQQGGGLQPQHF. Incomplete CDR3 DNA: TGTGCCAGCCAACAGGGTGGAGGATTACAGCCC.

Details on this clone: The read ends 3 residues early relative to the CDR3; the germline J gene fills the gap. The chain joins TRBV10-3 to TRBJ2-3; a weak D match, TRBD2 (6 bases). Germline CDR1 is ENHRY and CDR2 is SYGVKD. CDR3 size: 12 residues. The CDR3: CAVREGGKTQYF. The CDR3 DNA, read in part, is TGTGCCGTCCGCGAGGGCGGGAAGACG.

On this clone: The read comes to an end 3 residues before the CDR3 does, leaving the germline J gene to fill in the end. This chain joins TRBV7-6 and TRBJ1-2, with D perhaps TRBD1 (6 bases). The CDR3 is made up of 14 amino acids. Germline V gene lookup returns CDR1 SGHVS and CDR2 FNYEAQ. This CDR3 is CASSRSGQSDTYTF. CDR3 bases read: TGTGCCAGCAGCAGATCAGGACAGTCAGATACC.

Worth noting for this clone: Germline and junction disagree at one end, which may indicate a read error. The CDR3 end falls 3 residues outside the read, so it is completed with the germline J gene. This chain connects TRBV30 to TRBJ1-4; 7 bases match TRBD1. This CDR3 spans 16 amino acids. Germline V gene lookup returns CDR1 GTSNPN and CDR2 SVGIG (reference sequence). Here the CDR3 reads CVWSDPAGGNNSPLFF. The CDR3 DNA, read in part, is TGTGTCTGGAGTGACCCCGCAGGGGGGAATAATTCACCA.

A remark on this clone: The read terminates 3 residues ahead of where the CDR3 ends, so the germline J gene completes it. The gene calls are TRBV12-5 and TRBJ2-2, with TRBD2 matching 10 bases. After removal of 3 bases from V and 4 bases from J, the junction contained 5 bases not matched to a gene. The V gene's germline CDR1 is LGHNT and CDR2 FRNRAP. The CDR3 totals 16 residues. CDR3 bases read: TGTGCTAGTGGTTTATATAGCGGGGGGATCACCGGGGAG. Translated: CASGLYSGGITGE. The complete CDR3 reads CASGLYSGGITGELFF.

A remark on this clone: The read terminates 3 residues before the CDR3 end, so the remaining end is supplied by the germline J gene. This rearrangement joins TRBV30 to TRBJ1-1; 7 bases are a match to TRBD1. V lost 2 bases to trimming and J lost 5 bases; unmatched junction nucleotides: 5. The length of the CDR3 is 13 residues. Germline V CDR1 and CDR2: GTSNPN, SVGIG (reference sequence). The CDR3 loop reads CAWSPDRRTEAFF. CDR3 DNA (partial): TGTGCCTGGAGTCCGGACAGGCGAACTGAA.

A remark on this clone: The read is 3 residues too short to cover the CDR3 end, so that end is filled in from the germline J gene. The gene calls are TRBV19 and TRBJ2-7; possible D gene TRBD1, 6 bases. In germline, CDR1 is LNHDA, CDR2 SQIVND (reference sequence). Trimming took 3 bases from V and 0 from J, leaving 12 bases between them. The CDR3 loop spans 15 amino acids. The CDR3: CASSMFTGSSYEQYF. The CDR3 DNA, read in part, is TGTGCCAGTAGTATGTTCACAGGGAGCTCCTACGAG.

A note on this clone: The sequenced fragment ends 3 residues before the CDR3 boundary, so the rest is inferred from the germline J gene. The J gene is TRBJ2-7, the V gene TRBV10-2; 12 nucleotides agree with TRBD1. The CDR3 loop spans 15 amino acids. The V and J ends lost 8 bases and 3 bases, in that order; junction bases with no gene match: 8. Germline values: CDR1 WSHSY, CDR2 SAAADI. The CDR3 reads CASGPGTGGLYEQYF. CDR3 DNA, as far as it was read: TGCGCCAGCGGACCCGGGACAGGGGGCCTCTACGAG.

Comment on this clone: The CDR3 end lies 3 residues beyond the end of the read and is filled in from the germline J gene. The chain employs TRBV20-1 and TRBJ2-2; 8 nucleotides match TRBD1. The CDR3 runs 15 residues. The germline V gene has CDR1 DFQATT and CDR2 SNEGSKA (reference sequence). The CDR3 is CSASGQGDLNSPLFF. The CDR3 bases that were read are TGCAGTGCTAGCGGACAGGGAGATCTTAATTCACCG.

As regards this clone: The sequenced fragment ends 3 residues before the CDR3 boundary, so the rest is inferred from the germline J gene. This sequence joins TRBV2 and TRBJ2-3; D possibly corresponds to TRBD2 (6 bases). Trimming left V 4 bases short and J 3 bases short, with 20 bases between. The CDR3 is 17 residues long. CDR1 and CDR2 from the germline V gene are SNHLY and FYNNEI. The covered CDR3 bases are TGTGCCAGCAGTGCCCCTCGAGTGGGGGGACGAACAGATACG. Translated: CASSAPRVGGRTDT. The full CDR3 protein reads CASSAPRVGGRTDTQYF.

As concerns this clone: Read data end 3 residues before the CDR3 end; the end is taken from the germline J gene. The V and J genes are TRBV3-1 (or the pseudogene TRBV3-2) and TRBJ2-4, with D perhaps TRBD2 (5 bases). From germline, CDR1 is LGHDT and CDR2 YNNKEL (reference sequence). V gave up 1 base and J gave up 0 bases, with 16 bases separating them. The length of the CDR3 is 18 residues. CDR3 sequence: CASSQGGWARLAKNIQYF. The covered CDR3 bases are TGTGCCAGCAGCCAAGGCGGGTGGGCGAGACTAGCCAAAAACATT.

Of note for this clone: The read ends 3 residues shy of where the CDR3 ends; the end is completed using the germline J gene. This chain joins TRBV24-1 and TRBJ2-2; 10 nucleotides agree with TRBD1. Germline V gene sequence: CDR1 KGHDR, CDR2 SFDVKD. The CDR3 totals 13 residues. V lost 10 bases to trimming and J lost 7 bases; unmatched junction nucleotides: 5. Here the CDR3 reads CATRDRGSGELFF. Partial CDR3 DNA: TGTGCCACACGGGACAGGGGAAGCGGGGAG.

Points on this clone: The read comes to an end 3 residues before the CDR3 does, leaving the germline J gene to fill in the end. The V and J genes are TRBV7-8 and TRBJ1-5, with D perhaps matching TRBD1 (5 bases). With 3 bases removed from V and 5 bases from J, the gap between germline ends came to 20 bases. The CDR3 sequence is 17 residues long. From germline, CDR1 is SGHVS and CDR2 FQNEAQ. The CDR3 reads CASSFWGPGGTYQPQHF. Incomplete CDR3 DNA: TGTGCCAGCAGCTTTTGGGGCCCGGGGGGAACGTATCAGCCC.